This T cell receptor (beta chain) was captured by sequencing in a study of OX40 agonist ivuxolimab in advanced cancers. Study summary: Prior checkpoint blockade (anti-PD-1, anti-PD-L1 or anti-CTLA-4) was permitted; approximately 40% had it. The study's findings and limits: At doses 0.1 to 3.0 mg/kg, CD4+ and CD8+ clones expanded. At 0.1-3.0 mg/kg, partial responders had clonal expansion among the lowest observed. Researchers report that CD8+ T cells had, on average, more expanded clones than CD4+.

Some clones are missing from TCRdb's copy, which holds only in-frame ones; the method was immunoSEQ multiplex PCR. In the table there are more than 55,000 clones, roughly 80% of which are singletons. As for this clone: As yet, its antigen is unknown.

Trimming removed 4 bases at V and 7 bases at J, with 12 bases between. The CDR3 covers 12 residues. Germline loops: CDR1 SGHRS, CDR2 YFSETQ. The rearrangement uses TRBV5-1 and TRBJ2-7; D is tentatively TRBD1 or TRBD2 (5 bases each). The source material was CD4+ or CD8+ T cells sorted from blood, sampled in a trial of the OX40 agonist ivuxolimab. The TCR was taken from an adult with an advanced solid tumor such as melanoma, head and neck, liver or kidney cancer. CDR3 loop: CASSTDRGEQYF. The CDR3 region has the DNA TGCGCCAGCAGCACCGACAGAGGGGAGCAGTACTTC.